This T cell receptor beta chain was sequenced for a study of CD8 T cells in Susac syndrome. Points from the study as a whole: It was acknowledged in the study that its TCR sequencing and HLA analysis involved a relatively small number of individuals.

RNA totalling roughly 0.5 to 1 ug underwent reverse transcription with random hexamers. Across 54 Vbeta and 13 Jbeta, immunoSEQ multiplex PCR amplified TCR beta CDR3. One entry per CDR3 protein results from TCRdb running MiXCR on the immunoSEQ multiplex PCR reads. The sample lists more than 200,000 distinct CDR3 sequences; about 94% were seen once. TEMRA cells were FACS-enriched, with CD8+ and CD4+ T cells isolated negatively. About this clonotype: Its cognate antigen is unknown.

With 1 base removed from V and 0 bases from J, the gap between germline ends came to 8 bases. CDR3 size: 15 residues. Per germline, CDR1 MGHRA and CDR2 YSYEKL. This receptor was obtained from a human donor with multiple sclerosis. The rearrangement links TRBV4-1 to TRBJ2-3; D remains unclear. The sequenced sample was CD8+ T cells from PBMCs. The CDR3: CASSQAPHSTDTQYF. As DNA, the CDR3 is TGCGCCAGCAGCCAAGCCCCCCATAGCACAGATACGCAGTATTTT.